This T cell receptor (beta chain) is from a study of T-cell reconstitution after alpha-beta-depleted transplantation in children. This clonotype was seen many times. Its specificity is unknown. The junction had 9 bases not matched to a gene; V was cut back by 5 bases and J by 5 bases. Germline V gene data show CDR1 as SEHNR and CDR2 as FQNEAQ (reference sequence). This CDR3 spans 15 amino acids. Study-wide results and limits: Expanded graft clones numbering several hundred reportedly gave rise to alpha-beta T cells about two months after transplant. T-cell numbers and diversity one year post-transplant derived largely from freshly generated T cells. Certain patients had high TCRbeta diversity at day 60, and it came from recipient T cells and thymic progenitors that survived.

Unique molecular identifiers were incorporated during preparation of the TCRbeta library. TCRdb recomputed calls from the PCR reads with MiXCR, one row per CDR3 protein. This table holds under 300,000 distinct CDR3 sequences, 9.5% to 13% found once. The rearrangement links TRBV7-9 to TRBJ2-7, with TRBD1 matching 10 bases. The material was peripheral blood, obtained 180 days after TCRalphabeta/CD19-depleted stem cell transplant. The TCR comes from a male patient aged 2 to 10 who had a stem cell transplant for chronic granulomatous disease, so the T cells may come from the graft donor. The CDR3 protein is CASSRQGQGKNEQYF. The CDR3, as DNA: TGTGCCAGCAGCCGCCAGGGACAGGGGAAAAACGAGCAGTACTTC.